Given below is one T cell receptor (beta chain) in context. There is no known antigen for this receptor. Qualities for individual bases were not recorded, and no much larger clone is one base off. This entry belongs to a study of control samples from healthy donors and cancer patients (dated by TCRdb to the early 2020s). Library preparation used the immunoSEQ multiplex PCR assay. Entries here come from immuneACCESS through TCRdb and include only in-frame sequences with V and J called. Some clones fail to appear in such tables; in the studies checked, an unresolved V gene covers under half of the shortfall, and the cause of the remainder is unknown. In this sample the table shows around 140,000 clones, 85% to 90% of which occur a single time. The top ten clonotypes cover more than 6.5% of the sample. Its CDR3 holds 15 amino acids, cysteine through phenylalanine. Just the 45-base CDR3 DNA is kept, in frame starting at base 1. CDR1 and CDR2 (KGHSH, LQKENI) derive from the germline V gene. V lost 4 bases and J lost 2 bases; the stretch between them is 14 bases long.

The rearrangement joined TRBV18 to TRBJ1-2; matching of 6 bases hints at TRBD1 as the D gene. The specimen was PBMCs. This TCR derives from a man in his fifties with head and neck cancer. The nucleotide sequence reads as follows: TGTGCCAGCTCACGAAGTACAGGGACCAACTATGGCTACACCTTC. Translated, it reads CASSRSTGTNYGYTF. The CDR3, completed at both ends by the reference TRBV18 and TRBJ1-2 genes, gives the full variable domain NAGVMQNPRHLVRRRGQEARLRCSPMKGHSHVYWYRQLPEEGLKFMVYLQKENIIDESGMPKERFSAEFPKEGPSILRIQQVVRGDSAAYFCASSRSTGTNYGYTFGSGTRLTVV.